The 22 T cell receptor beta chains reported below all come from one sample, sequenced in a study of radiation and T cells in renal cell carcinoma. Repertoires were generated with immunoSEQ multiplex PCR, while TCRdb's copy carries only in-frame clones and drops some. This sample has 45,000 to 65,000 clones, with about three quarters found just once. Time point defined: baseline pretreatment blood. The treatment here: 15 Gy SBRT to primary tumor, nephrectomy 4 weeks later. Sample: blood, taken from a patient whose treatment included radiotherapy and nephrectomy. The receptors shown here come from a man aged 55 to 69 with renal cell carcinoma.

The genes are TRBV5-1 and TRBJ2-7, with D possibly called TRBD1 or TRBD2 (5 bases each). With 3 bases removed from V and 1 base from J, the gap between germline ends came to 17 bases. This CDR3 is built from 16 residues. The germline V gene has CDR1 SGHRS and CDR2 YFSETQ. The CDR3 DNA sequence: TGCGCCAGCAGCTCAGGTGGGGCCGGGAATTCCTACGAGCAGTACTTC. It is translated as CASSSGGAGNSYEQYF.

The chain is built from TRBV4-1 and TRBJ1-1; D is undetermined. This CDR3 contains 15 residues. The germline V gene encodes CDR1 MGHRA and CDR2 YSYEKL. V gave up 0 bases and J gave up 7 bases, with 15 bases separating them. As DNA, the CDR3 is TGCGCCAGCAGCCAAGAGGGGAGACTTGGCAGTGAAGCTTTCTTT. Amino acids: CASSQEGRLGSEAFF.

This chain uses TRBV7-9 with TRBJ2-1; 15 bases align to TRBD2. This CDR3 has 14 amino acids. With 5 bases clipped from V and 11 bases from J, the junction kept 4 bases outside the gene matches. The germline V gene has CDR1 SEHNR and CDR2 FQNEAQ (reference sequence). Here the CDR3 DNA reads TGTGCCAGCAGCCCTGGGACTAGCGGGGGGAAGCAGTTCTTC. Protein sequence: CASSPGTSGGKQFF.

This chain connects TRBV28 to TRBJ1-2; D remains unclear. Trimming stripped 2 bases from V and 4 bases from J, with 17 bases between. This CDR3 region has 16 residues. Germline loops: CDR1 MDHEN, CDR2 SYDVKM. The CDR3 here is CASSLLLRTVSYGYTF. The CDR3 DNA reads TGTGCCAGCAGTTTACTACTGCGGACGGTCTCCTATGGCTACACCTTC.

This chain links TRBV9 with TRBJ1-2; D is uncertain. Germline lookup yields CDR1 SGDLS and CDR2 YYNGEE. The V and J ends lost 0 bases and 7 bases respectively, with 7 bases between them. The CDR3 runs 12 residues. The CDR3 sequence is CASSVEGVGYTF. As DNA, the CDR3 is TGTGCCAGCAGCGTAGAAGGTGTTGGCTACACCTTC.

J is TRBJ1-1 and V is TRBV7-9, with a weak D call TRBD1 (5 bases). CDR1 is SEHNR, CDR2 FQNEAQ, per germline (reference sequence). The V end was cut by 7 bases, the J end by 6 bases, with 21 bases between. This CDR3 is 15 amino acids long. CDR3 loop: CASTLRGPKVSEAFF. DNA of the CDR3: TGTGCCAGCACCCTAAGGGGTCCAAAGGTATCTGAAGCTTTCTTT.

The CDR3 loop reads CASSFRQVGQPQHF. In nucleotides, the CDR3 is TGTGCCAGCAGCTTCCGACAGGTGGGTCAGCCCCAGCATTTT. The chain carries TRBV7-2 and TRBJ1-5, with D possibly being TRBD1 (6 bases). CDR1 is SGHTA and CDR2 is FQGNSA in the germline V gene. The CDR3 has 14 amino acids. The V and J ends lost 3 bases and 6 bases respectively, with 12 bases between them.

The chain uses TRBV7-9 and TRBJ1-6, with D perhaps TRBD1 (5 bases). Germline CDR1 reads SEHNR; CDR2 reads FQNEAQ (reference sequence). This CDR3 comprises 15 residues. V shed 4 bases and J shed 8 bases, with 15 bases lying between them. The CDR3 nucleotides are TGTGCCAGCAGCTACCCGGGGGTTGGGGATTCACCCCTCCACTTT. Protein sequence: CASSYPGVGDSPLHF. The entire variable domain, with the rest obtained from reference TRBV7-9 and TRBJ1-6, is as follows: DTGVSQNPRHKITKRGQNVTFRCDPISEHNRLYWYRQTLGQGPEFLTYFQNEAQLEKSRLLSDRFSAERPKGSFSTLEIQRTEQGDSAMYLCASSYPGVGDSPLHFGNGTRLTVT.

The chain couples TRBV2 to TRBJ2-5; D possibly corresponds to TRBD1 (5 bases). The CDR3 spans 13 residues. CDR1 and CDR2 from the germline V gene are SNHLY and FYNNEI. The V and J ends lost 4 bases and 2 bases respectively, with 8 bases between them. Here the CDR3 DNA reads TGTGCCAGCAGTGCTAGACAGCAAGAGACCCAGTACTTC. This gives the protein CASSARQQETQYF.

The CDR3 nucleotides read TGTGCCAGCAGTGATCCCCGTTTCTACGAGCAGTACGTC. Translated: CASSDPRFYEQYV. This rearrangement joins TRBV6-1 to TRBJ2-7, with unresolved D. V dropped 3 bases and J dropped 3 bases, with 9 bases sitting between them. CDR3 size: 13 residues. Germline V CDR1 and CDR2: MNHNS, SASEGT.

There are a few counts of this clone. The rearrangement uses TRBV30 and TRBJ2-6; a possible D gene is TRBD2 (6 bases). Germline V lookup: CDR1 GTSNPN, CDR2 SVGIG (reference sequence). V dropped 3 bases and J dropped 0 bases, with 12 bases sitting between them. This CDR3 region has 16 residues. CDR3 nucleotides: TGTGCCTGGAGCGGGAGCACAGTCTCTGGGGCCAACGTCCTGACTTTC. It encodes CAWSGSTVSGANVLTF.

V usage is TRBV30 and J usage is TRBJ1-4; D not certain. Trimming removed 0 bases at V and 0 bases at J, with 14 bases between. The CDR3 has 17 residues. In germline, CDR1 is GTSNPN, CDR2 SVGIG (reference sequence). In nucleotides, the CDR3 is TGTGCCTGGAGTGTACTGTCCTCGAGGGCAACTAATGAAAAACTGTTTTTT. Its protein product is CAWSVLSSRATNEKLFF. The full variable domain, in which reference TRBV30 and TRBJ1-4 provide the parts outside the CDR3, is SQTIHQWPATLVQPVGSPLSLECTVEGTSNPNLYWYRQAAGRGLQLLFYSVGIGQISSEVPQNLSASRPQDRQFILSSKKLLLSDSGFYLCAWSVLSSRATNEKLFFGSGTQLSVL.

This chain connects TRBV7-9 to TRBJ1-5, with D hard to call. The CDR3 is 13 residues long. V was shortened by 1 base and J by 3 bases, with 4 bases between the two germline ends. From germline, CDR1 is SEHNR and CDR2 FQNEAQ (reference sequence). The CDR3 sequence is CASSLDLNQPQHF. CDR3 bases: TGTGCCAGCAGCTTAGACCTCAATCAGCCCCAGCATTTT.

J is TRBJ2-7 and V is TRBV28; TRBD1 is a possible D gene (5 bases). The CDR3 runs 12 residues. Trimming took off 5 bases at V and 5 bases at J, with 10 bases between the two ends. The V gene's germline CDR1 is MDHEN and CDR2 SYDVKM. In DNA, the CDR3 is TGTGCCAGCAGTATCCCAGGGCACGAGCAGTACGTC. Protein: CASSIPGHEQYV.

The DNA for the CDR3 is TGTGCCAGTAGCCGCAACAGGGGGCGGATGAACACTGAAGCTTTCTTT. As protein: CASSRNRGRMNTEAFF. This chain connects TRBV19 to TRBJ1-1; 9 positions match TRBD1. The CDR3 spans 16 residues. Per the germline V gene, CDR1 is LNHDA and CDR2 is SQIVND (reference sequence). V lost 6 bases to trimming and J lost 0 bases; unmatched junction nucleotides: 8.

This chain links TRBV5-4 with TRBJ2-2; TRBD1 is a possible D gene (5 bases). Trimming shortened V by 4 bases and J by 0 bases, and 13 bases separated the two germline ends. The CDR3 spans 16 residues. Germline CDR1 SGHNT, CDR2 YYREEE (reference sequence). The CDR3 is CASSPTVLTNTGELFF. The CDR3 DNA reads as TGTGCCAGCAGCCCGACAGTGCTAACGAACACCGGGGAGCTGTTTTTT.

The gene calls are TRBV5-6 and TRBJ2-5; maybe TRBD2 (5 bases). V was clipped by 2 bases and J by 5 bases, with 16 bases between them. The CDR3 is 15 residues long. Per germline, CDR1 SGHDT and CDR2 YYEEEE. CDR3 nucleotide sequence: TGTGCCAGCAGCTTTACTTCGGGAACTTCGGAGACCCAGTACTTC. As protein: CASSFTSGTSETQYF.

The rearrangement joins TRBV30 to TRBJ2-4; TRBD2 agrees at 7 bases. The CDR3 is 15 amino acids. The ends lost 3 bases at V and 8 bases at J; junction bases unmatched: 13. CDR1 and CDR2 from the germline V gene are GTSNPN and SVGIG (reference sequence). The CDR3 DNA reads TGTGCCTGGAGCCTCGGAATCACCGGGGGGTACATTCAGTACTTC. Its protein is CAWSLGITGGYIQYF. Filled out from reference TRBV30 and TRBJ2-4, the complete variable domain reads SQTIHQWPATLVQPVGSPLSLECTVEGTSNPNLYWYRQAAGRGLQLLFYSVGIGQISSEVPQNLSASRPQDRQFILSSKKLLLSDSGFYLCAWSLGITGGYIQYFGAGTRLSVL.

The V call is TRBV5-1, the J call TRBJ2-3; 12 nucleotides line up with TRBD2. The germline CDR1 and CDR2 sequences are SGHRS and YFSETQ. This CDR3 contains 14 residues. V trimming: 4 bases; J trimming: 6 bases; junction bases outside the gene matches: 3. The CDR3 is CASSQGLAGDTQYF. The CDR3 DNA follows: TGCGCCAGCAGCCAAGGACTAGCGGGGGATACGCAGTATTTT.

This chain connects TRBV27 to TRBJ1-5, with D possibly TRBD1 on 5 matching bases. The length of the CDR3 is 17 residues. Germline CDR1 is MNHEY and CDR2 is SMNVEV (reference sequence). V lost 5 bases and J 0 bases, leaving 17 bases between the germline ends. CDR3 sequence reads: CASSPHRQTYSNQPQHF. As DNA, the CDR3 is TGTGCCAGCAGTCCCCACCGACAGACTTATAGCAATCAGCCCCAGCATTTT.

The chain combines TRBV5-4 with TRBJ2-1; D is perhaps TRBD2 (6 bases). The CDR3 has 15 residues. V lost 4 bases to trimming and J lost 7 bases, with 18 bases between them. CDR1 and CDR2 (germline): SGHNT, YYREEE (reference sequence). CDR3 region: CASSQEASVENEQFF. The CDR3 nucleotides read TGTGCCAGCAGCCAGGAGGCTAGCGTAGAAAATGAGCAGTTCTTC.

A single count supports this clone. The chain is built from TRBV6-1 and TRBJ2-5; possibly TRBD1 for D (6 bases). Germline lookup yields CDR1 MNHNS and CDR2 SASEGT. The CDR3 runs to 15 residues. Trimming took 4 bases from V and 3 from J, leaving 15 bases between them. The CDR3 DNA reads as TGTGCCAGCAGTGCCCAGTCCAGGGGCGAAGAGACCCAGTACTTC. Translated, it gives CASSAQSRGEETQYF.